This T cell receptor (beta chain) was documented in a study of blood T cells in healthy people across ages. Overall study: T cells yielded about one barcoded beta molecule per two cells through template switching. The study, taken as a whole, reports: A roughly linear age-dependent decrease characterized TCR beta diversity per million T cells. TCR beta diversity was tightly associated with the proportion of naive T cells.

PCR was performed a second time for about 7 to 11 cycles using a sample-barcoded 5' primer and a J-beta primer mix. Every single cDNA molecule received a tag from a template-switch adaptor with 12 random nucleotides. TCRdb passed the 5' RACE reads through MiXCR, listing each CDR3 protein once. Here the sample spans about 1.5 million distinct CDR3 sequences, 42% being singletons. Comment on this clonotype: Its specificity is unknown.

The CDR3 loop spans 16 amino acids. The V and J ends lost 4 bases and 4 bases, in that order; junction bases with no gene match: 10. Germline CDR1 SGDLS, CDR2 YYNGEE. V usage is TRBV9 and J usage is TRBJ2-3; 9 nucleotides line up with TRBD2. The sequence derives from a woman between 18 and 29 years old in good health. The sequenced material came from blood. The CDR3 DNA reads TGTGCCAGCAGCCAAGAGGCTAGCGGGGAGTCAGATACGCAGTATTTT. Its translation: CASSQEASGESDTQYF.